This T cell receptor (beta chain) was observed in a study of molecular identifiers for immune sequencing clone quantification. Points from the study as a whole: Spiked TCR RNA from one Jurkat cell reportedly showed up when mixed among around 1 million naive cells. The study found clones above 20 RNA copies held over 98% of effector molecules and under 1% in naive cells.

One entry per CDR3 protein results from TCRdb running MiXCR on the PCR reads. The table includes some 590,000 distinct CDR3 sequences, approximately 24% detected once. This clonotype was seen at least ten times. No antigen is known for it. CDR1 is MDHEN and CDR2 is SYDVKM in the germline V gene. The CDR3 extends over 16 amino acids. Deletions cut 4 bases from V and 0 bases from J, with 16 bases between. The source is a human donor in good health. Some libraries in this study had Jurkat cell RNA spiked in. Sequences were obtained from naive CD8+ T cells from blood, with Jurkat cell RNA spiked in. This sample's subset: FACS-sorted CD8+CD4-CCR7+CD45RA+ naive T cells. V gene TRBV28 combines with J gene TRBJ2-7, with a tentative D call TRBD2 (5 bases). This CDR3 is CASSSTRAGFSYEQYF. For the CDR3, the DNA is TGTGCCAGCAGTTCTACCCGGGCGGGTTTCTCCTACGAGCAGTACTTC.